A selection of T cell receptor beta chains follows, all from one sample in a study of beta chain features in type 1 diabetes. Assay used: immunoSEQ multiplex PCR; TCRdb lists only in-frame clones, some missing. Among some 240,000 clones listed, 11% were seen once. The sequencing sample was made of central memory CD4+ T cells from blood. The receptors were gathered from a man between 18 and 35 years old in good health. Each CDR3 is given with its conserved first and last residue. D genes are given only for firm matches. Size is stated for part of the rows, as once, few or many counts, or as a class when the clone is expanded.

J: TRBJ1-2
length: 12
size: NA
V: TRBV6-6
D: NA
CDR3: CASSWEQGGYTF
DNA: TGTGCCAGCAGTTGGGAGCAGGGTGGCTACACCTTC

J: TRBJ2-7
length: 15
size: few
V: TRBV4-2
D: TRBD2
CDR3: CASSRILAGANEQYF
DNA: TGTGCCAGCAGCCGAATTCTAGCGGGAGCAAACGAGCAGTACTTC

J: TRBJ2-5
length: 10
size: NA
V: TRBV29-1
D: NA
CDR3: CSGQEETQYF
DNA: TGCAGCGGCCAAGAAGAGACCCAGTACTTC

J: TRBJ1-1
length: 13
size: few
V: TRBV7-9
D: NA
CDR3: CASSWVENTEAFF
DNA: TGTGCCAGCAGCTGGGTGGAGAACACTGAAGCTTTCTTT

J: TRBJ1-2
length: 13
size: NA
V: TRBV15
D: NA
CDR3: CATSRQGESGYTF
DNA: TGTGCCACCAGCAGACAGGGAGAGTCTGGCTACACCTTC

J: TRBJ1-4
length: 14
size: few
V: TRBV30
D: TRBD1
CDR3: CAWSEGAANEKLFF
DNA: TGTGCCTGGAGTGAGGGGGCAGCTAATGAAAAACTGTTTTTT

J: TRBJ2-3
length: 18
size: few
V: TRBV7-2
D: TRBD2
CDR3: CASSLDSSGGRAGDTQYF
DNA: TGTGCCAGCAGCTTAGATAGCTCCGGCGGGAGGGCCGGAGATACGCAGTATTTT

J: TRBJ2-1
length: 16
size: few
V: TRBV25-1
D: NA
CDR3: CASSVLARSSYNEQFF
DNA: TGTGCCAGCAGTGTTCTAGCCAGGAGCTCCTACAATGAGCAGTTCTTC

J: TRBJ2-7
length: 15
size: NA
V: TRBV6-6
D: TRBD2
CDR3: CASSYRASGSNEQYF
DNA: TGTGCCAGCAGTTACAGGGCTAGCGGGAGCAACGAGCAGTACTTC

J: TRBJ2-1
length: 15
size: NA
V: TRBV11-2
D: TRBD2
CDR3: CASSLDPGGGNEQFF
DNA: TGTGCCAGCAGCTTAGACCCGGGAGGAGGCAATGAGCAGTTCTTC

J: TRBJ2-1
length: 10
size: few
V: TRBV20-1
D: NA
CDR3: CSARSAEQFF
DNA: TGCAGTGCTAGAAGTGCTGAGCAGTTCTTC

J: TRBJ1-1
length: 14
size: NA
V: TRBV7-2
D: NA
CDR3: CASSLGAWNTEAFF
DNA: TGTGCCAGCAGCTTAGGGGCCTGGAACACTGAAGCTTTCTTT

J: TRBJ2-5
length: 14
size: NA
V: TRBV7-3
D: TRBD1
CDR3: CASSPNRGKETQYF
DNA: TGTGCCAGCAGCCCGAACAGGGGTAAAGAGACCCAGTACTTC

J: TRBJ2-3
length: 12
size: NA
V: TRBV30
D: NA
CDR3: CAGGSRTDTQYF
DNA: TGTGCAGGCGGGTCCCGCACAGATACGCAGTATTTT

J: TRBJ1-2
length: 16
size: few
V: TRBV4-1
D: NA
CDR3: CASSQEVGRANYGYTF
DNA: TGCGCCAGCAGCCAAGAGGTGGGCCGCGCTAACTATGGCTACACCTTC

J: TRBJ2-3
length: 13
size: NA
V: TRBV6-5
D: NA
CDR3: CASSSPGTDTQYF
DNA: TGTGCCAGCAGTTCTCCGGGCACAGATACGCAGTATTTT

J: TRBJ1-1
length: 13
size: NA
V: TRBV30
D: NA
CDR3: CAWQNRASTEAFF
DNA: TGTGCCTGGCAAAACAGGGCCAGCACTGAAGCTTTCTTT

J: TRBJ1-1
length: 15
size: NA
V: TRBV9
D: TRBD1
CDR3: CASSPSDRGQALPFF
DNA: TGTGCCAGCAGCCCAAGTGACAGGGGTCAGGCGTTGCCTTTCTTT

J: TRBJ2-5
length: 15
size: few
V: TRBV5-1
D: TRBD2
CDR3: CASSLGLAGQETQYF
DNA: TGCGCCAGCAGCTTGGGACTAGCGGGTCAAGAGACCCAGTACTTC

J: TRBJ2-1
length: 19
size: few
V: TRBV19
D: TRBD2
CDR3: CASSKAGTSGLASYNEQFF
DNA: TGTGCCAGTAGTAAGGCCGGGACATCGGGACTAGCGTCCTACAATGAGCAGTTCTTC

J: TRBJ2-7
length: 13
size: NA
V: TRBV6-1
D: NA
CDR3: CATRSPGLYEQYF
DNA: TGTGCCACCCGGAGTCCCGGACTCTACGAGCAGTACTTC

J: TRBJ2-5
length: 15
size: NA
V: TRBV9
D: NA
CDR3: CASSVSPGTQETQYF
DNA: TGTGCCAGCAGCGTCAGCCCCGGGACACAGGAGACCCAGTACTTC

J: TRBJ2-3
length: 13
size: once
V: TRBV18
D: TRBD1
CDR3: CASSGTGTDTQYF
DNA: TGTGCCAGCTCAGGGACAGGGACAGATACGCAGTATTTT

J: TRBJ1-4
length: 12
size: NA
V: TRBV19
D: NA
CDR3: CASSLNREKLFF
DNA: TGTGCCAGTAGTCTCAACAGGGAAAAACTGTTTTTT

J: TRBJ2-5
length: 15
size: NA
V: TRBV7-7
D: NA
CDR3: CASSSSRVGGETQYF
DNA: TGTGCTAGCAGCTCCTCCAGGGTGGGGGGAGAGACCCAGTACTTC

J: TRBJ2-7
length: 16
size: few
V: TRBV5-4
D: TRBD1
CDR3: CASSLGGTASVYEQYF
DNA: TGTGCCAGCAGCTTGGGGGGGACAGCCTCAGTCTACGAGCAGTACTTC

J: TRBJ2-4
length: 16
size: NA
V: TRBV2
D: NA
CDR3: CASRARDTPLGNIQYF
DNA: TGTGCCAGCAGGGCCCGGGACACCCCTCTAGGAAACATTCAGTACTTC

J: TRBJ1-5
length: 16
size: few
V: TRBV13
D: NA
CDR3: CASSHTRGGSNQPQHF
DNA: TGTGCCAGCAGCCACACTAGGGGTGGGAGCAATCAGCCCCAGCATTTT

J: TRBJ2-1
length: 14
size: few
V: TRBV15
D: NA
CDR3: CATVDGASYNEQFF
DNA: TGTGCCACGGTCGATGGGGCCTCCTACAATGAGCAGTTCTTC

J: TRBJ2-3
length: 15
size: NA
V: TRBV15
D: NA
CDR3: CATSSRGSGTDTQYF
DNA: TGTGCCACCAGCAGCAGGGGAAGCGGGACAGATACGCAGTATTTT

J: TRBJ1-4
length: 13
size: few
V: TRBV27
D: NA
CDR3: CASSLWDRQRLFF
DNA: TGTGCCAGCAGTTTATGGGACCGACAAAGACTGTTTTTT

J: TRBJ2-3
length: 15
size: few
V: TRBV7-9
D: NA
CDR3: CASSYSGSAGDTQYF
DNA: TGTGCCAGCAGCTACTCCGGGAGCGCGGGAGATACGCAGTATTTT

J: TRBJ2-7
length: 15
size: NA
V: TRBV5-4
D: TRBD2
CDR3: CASSLFVASGSEQYF
DNA: TGTGCCAGCAGCTTGTTCGTAGCTAGCGGGAGCGAGCAGTACTTC

J: TRBJ2-1
length: 15
size: NA
V: TRBV4-1
D: NA
CDR3: CASSPAGTGRNEQFF
DNA: TGCGCCAGCAGCCCAGCCGGGACGGGGCGGAATGAGCAGTTCTTC

J: TRBJ1-2
length: 15
size: few
V: TRBV18
D: NA
CDR3: CASSTGTYVLYGYTF
DNA: TGTGCCAGCTCAACGGGGACGTACGTTCTCTATGGCTACACCTTC

J: TRBJ2-3
length: 14
size: NA
V: TRBV6-1
D: NA
CDR3: CATAEQGGTDTQYF
DNA: TGTGCCACGGCGGAACAAGGGGGGACAGATACGCAGTATTTT

J: TRBJ2-3
length: 13
size: few
V: TRBV25-1
D: NA
CDR3: CASRRGATDTQYF
DNA: TGTGCCAGCCGCAGGGGGGCCACAGATACGCAGTATTTT

J: TRBJ2-5
length: 18
size: NA
V: TRBV15
D: TRBD2
CDR3: CATSNLLSGRSLQETQYF
DNA: TGTGCCACCAGCAATTTACTTAGCGGGAGGTCTCTCCAAGAGACCCAGTACTTC

J: TRBJ1-4
length: 14
size: NA
V: TRBV2
D: NA
CDR3: CASSETLGNEKLFF
DNA: TGTGCCAGCAGTGAAACTTTGGGAAACGAAAAACTGTTTTTT

J: TRBJ2-1
length: 11
size: few
V: TRBV2
D: NA
CDR3: CASSQYNEQFF
DNA: TGTGCCAGCAGTCAATACAATGAGCAGTTCTTC

J: TRBJ2-1
length: 16
size: NA
V: TRBV5-6
D: TRBD2
CDR3: CASSLVAGAPYNEQFF
DNA: TGTGCCAGCAGCTTGGTGGCGGGAGCCCCCTACAATGAGCAGTTCTTC

J: TRBJ2-2
length: 15
size: few
V: TRBV9
D: NA
CDR3: CASSSLGQTTGELFF
DNA: TGTGCCAGCAGCTCCCTTGGGCAGACTACCGGGGAGCTGTTTTTT